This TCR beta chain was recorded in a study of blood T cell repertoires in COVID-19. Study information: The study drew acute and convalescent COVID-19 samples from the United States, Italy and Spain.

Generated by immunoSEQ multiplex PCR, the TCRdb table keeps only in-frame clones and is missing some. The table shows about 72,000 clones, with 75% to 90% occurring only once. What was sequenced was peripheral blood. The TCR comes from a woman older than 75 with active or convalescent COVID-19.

CDR3 nucleotide sequence: TGTGCCAGCAGCGTTAACACCTTAGCCACTGAAGCTTTCTTT. This sequence encodes CASSVNTLATEAFF. The chain links TRBV9 to TRBJ1-1; D unclear. The V end was cut by 2 bases, the J end by 4 bases, with 12 bases between. This CDR3 has 14 amino acids. Germline values: CDR1 SGDLS, CDR2 YYNGEE.